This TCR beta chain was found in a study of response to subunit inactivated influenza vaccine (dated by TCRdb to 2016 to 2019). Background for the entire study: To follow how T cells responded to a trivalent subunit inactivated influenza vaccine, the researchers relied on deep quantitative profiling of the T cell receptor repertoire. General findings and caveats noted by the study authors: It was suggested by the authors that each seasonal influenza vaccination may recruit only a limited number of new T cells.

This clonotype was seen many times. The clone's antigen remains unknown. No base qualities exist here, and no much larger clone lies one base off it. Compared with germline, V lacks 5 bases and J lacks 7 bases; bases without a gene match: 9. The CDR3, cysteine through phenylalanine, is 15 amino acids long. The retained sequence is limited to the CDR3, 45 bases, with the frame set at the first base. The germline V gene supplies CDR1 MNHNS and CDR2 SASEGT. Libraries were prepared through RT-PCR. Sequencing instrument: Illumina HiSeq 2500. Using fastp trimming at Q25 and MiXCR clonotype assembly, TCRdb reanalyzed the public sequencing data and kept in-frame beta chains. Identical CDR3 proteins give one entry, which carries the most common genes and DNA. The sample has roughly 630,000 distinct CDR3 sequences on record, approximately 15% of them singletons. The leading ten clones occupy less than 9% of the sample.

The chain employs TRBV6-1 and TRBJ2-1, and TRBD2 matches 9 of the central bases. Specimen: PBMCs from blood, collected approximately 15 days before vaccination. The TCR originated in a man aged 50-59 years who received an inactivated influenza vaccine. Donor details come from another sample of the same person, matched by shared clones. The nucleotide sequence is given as TGTGCCAGCAGTCCGACTAGCGGCGGTTGGAATGAGCAGTTCTTC. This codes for CASSPTSGGWNEQFF.